The clone carrying this T cell receptor beta chain occurred many times. The sample originates from a study of T cells in Graves' hyperthyroidism and ophthalmopathy. Amplified regions were TCR beta CDR3 sequences from RNA transcripts. When the TCR CDR3 underwent first-round RT-PCR, the HTBI primer set was used. TCRdb passed the multiplex PCR reads through MiXCR, listing each CDR3 protein once. The sample shows about 560,000 distinct CDR3 sequences, approximately 15% of them seen only once. Out of roughly 10 ml of fresh peripheral blood came the PBMCs. Input material: blood. The clonotype was recovered from a woman aged 18-35 years with Graves' hyperthyroidism.

The CDR3 loop is CASSIQGAVRRQPQHF. The CDR3 DNA reads TGTGCCAGTAGTATTCAGGGGGCCGTTAGGAGGCAGCCCCAGCATTTT. V and J are TRBV19 and TRBJ1-5; 8 bases are a match to TRBD1. Per germline, CDR1 LNHDA and CDR2 SQIVND (reference sequence). This CDR3 contains 16 residues. Germline trimming cut 3 bases from V and 7 bases from J; bases unmatched to any gene: 11.